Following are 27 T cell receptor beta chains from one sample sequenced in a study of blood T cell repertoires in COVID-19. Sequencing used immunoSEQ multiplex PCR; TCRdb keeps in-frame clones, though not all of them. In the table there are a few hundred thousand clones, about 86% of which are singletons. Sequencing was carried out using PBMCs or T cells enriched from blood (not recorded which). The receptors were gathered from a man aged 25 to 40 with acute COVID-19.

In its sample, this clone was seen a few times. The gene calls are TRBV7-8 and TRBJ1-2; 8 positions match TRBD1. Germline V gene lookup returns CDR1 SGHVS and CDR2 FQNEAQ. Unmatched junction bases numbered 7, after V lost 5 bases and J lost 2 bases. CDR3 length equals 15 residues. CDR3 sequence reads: CASSPRQGPNYGYTF. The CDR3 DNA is TGTGCCAGCAGCCCCCGACAGGGGCCCAACTATGGCTACACCTTC.

CDR3 nucleotides: TGTGCCAGCAGTCTCGGGAATATAAACACTGAAGCTTTCTTT. This encodes CASSLGNINTEAFF. The chain couples TRBV28 to TRBJ1-1; D is unresolved. There are 14 residues in the CDR3. Trimming removed 5 bases from V and 2 bases from J, with 12 bases in between. Germline V gene data show CDR1 as MDHEN and CDR2 as SYDVKM. The full variable domain, with the rest looked up from reference TRBV28 and TRBJ1-1, is DVKVTQSSRYLVKRTGEKVFLECVQDMDHENMFWYRQDPGLGLRLIYFSYDVKMKEKGDIPEGYSVSREKKERFSLILESASTNQTSMYLCASSLGNINTEAFFGQGTRLTVV.

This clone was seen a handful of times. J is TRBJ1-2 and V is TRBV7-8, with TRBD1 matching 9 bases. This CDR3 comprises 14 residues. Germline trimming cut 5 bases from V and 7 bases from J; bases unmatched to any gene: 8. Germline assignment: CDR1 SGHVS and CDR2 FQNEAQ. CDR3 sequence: CASSLGTGIFGYTF. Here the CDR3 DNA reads TGTGCCAGCAGCCTGGGGACAGGGATCTTTGGCTACACCTTC. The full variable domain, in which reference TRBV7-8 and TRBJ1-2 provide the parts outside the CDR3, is GAGVSQSPRYKVAKRGQDVALRCDPISGHVSLFWYQQALGQGPEFLTYFQNEAQLDKSGLPSDRFFAERPEGSVSTLKIQRTQQEDSAVYLCASSLGTGIFGYTFGSGTRLTVV.

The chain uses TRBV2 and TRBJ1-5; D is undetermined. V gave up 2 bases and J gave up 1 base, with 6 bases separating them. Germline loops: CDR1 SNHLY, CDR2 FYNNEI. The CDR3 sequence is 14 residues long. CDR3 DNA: TGTGCCAGCAGTGAACTTCTCAGCAATCAGCCCCAGCATTTT. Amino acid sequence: CASSELLSNQPQHF.

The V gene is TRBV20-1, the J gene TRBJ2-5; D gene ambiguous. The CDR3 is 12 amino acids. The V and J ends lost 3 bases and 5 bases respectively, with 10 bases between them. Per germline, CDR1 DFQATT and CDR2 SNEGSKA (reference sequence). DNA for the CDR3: TGCAGTGCTAGTGGGCTAGGTGAGACCCAGTACTTC. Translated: CSASGLGETQYF.

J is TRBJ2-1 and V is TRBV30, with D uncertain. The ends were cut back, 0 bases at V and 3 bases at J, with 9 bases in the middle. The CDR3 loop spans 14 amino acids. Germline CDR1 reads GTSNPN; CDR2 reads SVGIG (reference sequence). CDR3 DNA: TGTGCCTGGAGTGTTCCAAACGGCTACAATGAGCAGTTCTTC. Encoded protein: CAWSVPNGYNEQFF. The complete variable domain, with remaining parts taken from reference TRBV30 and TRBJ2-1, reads SQTIHQWPATLVQPVGSPLSLECTVEGTSNPNLYWYRQAAGRGLQLLFYSVGIGQISSEVPQNLSASRPQDRQFILSSKKLLLSDSGFYLCAWSVPNGYNEQFFGPGTRLTVL.

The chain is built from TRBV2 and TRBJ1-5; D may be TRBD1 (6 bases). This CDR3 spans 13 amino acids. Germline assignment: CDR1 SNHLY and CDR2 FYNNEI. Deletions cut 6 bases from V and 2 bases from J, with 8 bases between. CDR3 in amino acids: CASRGQGNQPQHF. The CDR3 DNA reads TGTGCCAGCAGGGGACAAGGCAATCAGCCCCAGCATTTT.

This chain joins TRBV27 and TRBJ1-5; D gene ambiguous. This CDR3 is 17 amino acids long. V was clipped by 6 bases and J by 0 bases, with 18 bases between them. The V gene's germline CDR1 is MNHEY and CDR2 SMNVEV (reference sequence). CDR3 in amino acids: CASSTNGMRYSNQPQHF. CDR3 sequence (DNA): TGTGCCAGCAGCACAAACGGTATGCGGTATAGCAATCAGCCCCAGCATTTT.

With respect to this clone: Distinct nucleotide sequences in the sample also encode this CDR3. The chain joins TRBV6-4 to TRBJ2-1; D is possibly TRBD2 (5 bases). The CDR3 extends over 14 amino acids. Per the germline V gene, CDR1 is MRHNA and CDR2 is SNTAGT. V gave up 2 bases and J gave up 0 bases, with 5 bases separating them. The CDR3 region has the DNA TGTGCCAGCAGTGACGGGAGCTCCTACAATGAGCAGTTCTTC. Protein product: CASSDGSSYNEQFF.

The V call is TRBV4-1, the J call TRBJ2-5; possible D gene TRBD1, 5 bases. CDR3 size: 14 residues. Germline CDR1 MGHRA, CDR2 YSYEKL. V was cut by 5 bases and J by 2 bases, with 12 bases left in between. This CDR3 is CASSKGATQETQYF. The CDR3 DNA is TGCGCCAGCAGCAAAGGGGCAACTCAAGAGACCCAGTACTTC.

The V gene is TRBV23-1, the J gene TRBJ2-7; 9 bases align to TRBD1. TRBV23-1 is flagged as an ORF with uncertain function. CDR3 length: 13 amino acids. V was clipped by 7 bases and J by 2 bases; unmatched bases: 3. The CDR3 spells CASNRQGAYEQYV. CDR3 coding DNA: TGCGCCAGCAATAGACAGGGGGCCTACGAGCAGTACGTC.

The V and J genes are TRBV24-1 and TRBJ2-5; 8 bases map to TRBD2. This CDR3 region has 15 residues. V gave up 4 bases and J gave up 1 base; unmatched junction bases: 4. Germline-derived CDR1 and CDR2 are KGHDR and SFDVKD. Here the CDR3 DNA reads TGTGCCACCAGTGAGCGCGGGGGGAGCCAAGAGACCCAGTACTTC. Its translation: CATSERGGSQETQYF.

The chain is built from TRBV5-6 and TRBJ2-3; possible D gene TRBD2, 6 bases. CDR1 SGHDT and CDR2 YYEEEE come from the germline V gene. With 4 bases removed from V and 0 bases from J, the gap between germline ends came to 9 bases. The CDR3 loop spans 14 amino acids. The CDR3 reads CASSRRVSTDTQYF. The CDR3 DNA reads TGTGCCAGCAGCAGGAGGGTAAGCACAGATACGCAGTATTTT.

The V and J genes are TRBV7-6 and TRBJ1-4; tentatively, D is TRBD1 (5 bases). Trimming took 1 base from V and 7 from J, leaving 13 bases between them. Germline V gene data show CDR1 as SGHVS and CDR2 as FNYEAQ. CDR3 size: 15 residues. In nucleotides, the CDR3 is TGTGCCAGCAGCTTAGATGGGGCGAAGGGTGAAAAACTGTTTTTT. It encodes CASSLDGAKGEKLFF.

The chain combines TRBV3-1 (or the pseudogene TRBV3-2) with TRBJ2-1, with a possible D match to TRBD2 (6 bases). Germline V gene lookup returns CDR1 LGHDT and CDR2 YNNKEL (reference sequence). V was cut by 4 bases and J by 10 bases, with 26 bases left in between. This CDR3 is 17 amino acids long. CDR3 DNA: TGTGCCAGCAGCCGAATACCCGGGACTCCAACCCCCCCAGAGCAGTTCTTC. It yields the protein CASSRIPGTPTPPEQFF.

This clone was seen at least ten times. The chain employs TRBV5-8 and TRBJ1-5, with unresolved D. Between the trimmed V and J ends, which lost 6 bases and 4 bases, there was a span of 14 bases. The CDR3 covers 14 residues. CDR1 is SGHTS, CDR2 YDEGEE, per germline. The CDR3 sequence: CASTRGQPNQPQHF. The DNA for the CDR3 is TGTGCCAGCACCCGAGGGCAGCCTAATCAGCCCCAGCATTTT.

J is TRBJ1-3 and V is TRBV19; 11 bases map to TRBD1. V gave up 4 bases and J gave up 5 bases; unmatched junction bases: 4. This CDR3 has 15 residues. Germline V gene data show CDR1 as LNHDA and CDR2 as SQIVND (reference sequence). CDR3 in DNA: TGTGCCAGTAGTAGCAGGACAGGGGGCCGAAACACCATATATTTT. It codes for CASSSRTGGRNTIYF.

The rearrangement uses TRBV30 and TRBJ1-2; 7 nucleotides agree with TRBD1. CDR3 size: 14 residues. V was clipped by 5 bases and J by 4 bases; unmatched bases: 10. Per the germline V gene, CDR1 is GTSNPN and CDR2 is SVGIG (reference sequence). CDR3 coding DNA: TGTGCCTGGCCTCGACAGGGCCAAAGCTATGGCTACACCTTC. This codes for CAWPRQGQSYGYTF.

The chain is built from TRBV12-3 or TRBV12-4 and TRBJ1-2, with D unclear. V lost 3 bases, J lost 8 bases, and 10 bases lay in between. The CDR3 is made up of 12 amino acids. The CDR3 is CASSFSGRGYTF. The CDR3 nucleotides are TGTGCCAGCAGTTTCAGCGGGCGCGGCTACACCTTC.

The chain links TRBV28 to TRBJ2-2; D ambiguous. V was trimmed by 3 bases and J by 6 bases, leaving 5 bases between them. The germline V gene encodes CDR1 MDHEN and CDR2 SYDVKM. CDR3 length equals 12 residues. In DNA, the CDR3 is TGTGCCAGCAGTTTCCGGGCCGGGGAGCTGTTTTTT. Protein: CASSFRAGELFF.

The CDR3 region has the DNA TGTGCCAGCGAGGGTAGCACTGAAGCTTTCTTT. Translating it yields CASEGSTEAFF. The chain links TRBV3-1 (or the pseudogene TRBV3-2) to TRBJ1-1, with no clear D. Germline V CDR1 and CDR2: LGHDT, YNNKEL (reference sequence). This CDR3 contains 11 residues. The V end was cut by 8 bases, the J end by 4 bases, with 8 bases between.

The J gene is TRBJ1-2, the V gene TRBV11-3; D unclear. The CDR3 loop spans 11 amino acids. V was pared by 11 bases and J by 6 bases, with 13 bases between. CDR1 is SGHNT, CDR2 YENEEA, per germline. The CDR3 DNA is TGTGCCCGGCAGCCACGGGATGGCTACACCTTC. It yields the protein CARQPRDGYTF.

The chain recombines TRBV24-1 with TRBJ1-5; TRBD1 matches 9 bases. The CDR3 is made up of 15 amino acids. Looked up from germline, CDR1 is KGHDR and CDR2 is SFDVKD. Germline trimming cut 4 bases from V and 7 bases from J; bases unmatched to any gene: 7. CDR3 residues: CATSEPGQGQQPQHF. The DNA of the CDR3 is TGTGCCACCAGTGAGCCGGGACAGGGTCAGCAGCCCCAGCATTTT.

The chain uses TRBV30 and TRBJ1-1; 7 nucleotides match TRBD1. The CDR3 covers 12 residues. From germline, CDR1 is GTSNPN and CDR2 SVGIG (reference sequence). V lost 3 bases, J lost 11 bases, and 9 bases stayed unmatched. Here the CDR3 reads CAWSTGAARAFF. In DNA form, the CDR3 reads TGTGCCTGGAGCACAGGGGCCGCCCGGGCTTTCTTT.

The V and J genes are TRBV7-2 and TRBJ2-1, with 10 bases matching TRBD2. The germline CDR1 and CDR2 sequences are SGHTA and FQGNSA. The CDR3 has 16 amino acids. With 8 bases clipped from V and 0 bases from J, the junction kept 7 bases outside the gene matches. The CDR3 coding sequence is TGTGCCAGCCGGGCTAGCGGGAGAAGCTCCTACAATGAGCAGTTCTTC. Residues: CASRASGRSSYNEQFF.

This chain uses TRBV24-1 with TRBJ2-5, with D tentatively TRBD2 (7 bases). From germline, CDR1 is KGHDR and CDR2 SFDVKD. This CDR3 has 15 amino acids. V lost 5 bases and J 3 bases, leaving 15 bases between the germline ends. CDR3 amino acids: CATSAGGTGKETQYF. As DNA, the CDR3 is TGTGCCACCAGTGCGGGGGGCACAGGGAAAGAGACCCAGTACTTC.

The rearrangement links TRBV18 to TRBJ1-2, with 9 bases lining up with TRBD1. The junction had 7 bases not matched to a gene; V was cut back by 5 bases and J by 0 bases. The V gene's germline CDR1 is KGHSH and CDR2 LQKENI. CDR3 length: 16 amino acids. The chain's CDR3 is CASSVQGAKANYGYTF. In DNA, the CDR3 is TGTGCCAGCTCAGTACAGGGGGCGAAGGCTAACTATGGCTACACCTTC.